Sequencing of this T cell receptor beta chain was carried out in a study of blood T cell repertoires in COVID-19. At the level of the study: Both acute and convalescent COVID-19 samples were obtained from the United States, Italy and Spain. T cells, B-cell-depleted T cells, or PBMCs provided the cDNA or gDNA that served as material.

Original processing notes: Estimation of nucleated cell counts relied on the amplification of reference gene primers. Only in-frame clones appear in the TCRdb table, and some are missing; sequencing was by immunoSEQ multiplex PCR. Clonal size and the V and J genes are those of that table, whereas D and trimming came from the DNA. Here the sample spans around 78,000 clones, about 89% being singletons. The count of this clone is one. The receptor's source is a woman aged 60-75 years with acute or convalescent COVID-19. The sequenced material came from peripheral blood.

This chain's CDR3 is CASSFRVILREGETNTGELFF. Written as DNA, the CDR3 is TGTGCCAGCAGTTTTCGGGTCATACTAAGGGAGGGGGAAACGAACACCGGGGAGCTGTTTTTT. The rearrangement links TRBV27 to TRBJ2-2, with D possibly TRBD2 on 7 matching bases. V dropped 3 bases and J dropped 0 bases, with 26 bases sitting between them. Germline lookup yields CDR1 MNHEY and CDR2 SMNVEV (reference sequence). The CDR3 consists of 21 residues.